This T cell receptor beta chain was profiled in a study of vaccination and CD4 T cells after COVID-19 (dated by TCRdb to between 2020 and 2023). Study-wide context: Convalescent patients had a positive SARS-CoV-2 result on nasal swab PCR, and of these patients, 8 or 9 had mild disease and one had severe disease. The convalescent cohort included six males and four females, with two Hispanic individuals, seven Caucasians, two Asians and one multiracial person. Participants got two doses of the Pfizer-BioNTech BNT162b2 vaccine (n=8) or two doses of the Moderna mRNA-1273 vaccine (n=2). Post-COVID blood samples were collected from convalescent patients a median of around 100 days after diagnosis, with a range of roughly 30 to 170 days. Post-vaccine blood samples were taken a median of around 77 days after the second vaccine dose, with a range of 14 to 241 days. Culture stimuli were overlapping spike peptide pools from SARS-CoV-2 and from the common cold coronaviruses HCoV-NL63, HCoV-OC43 and HCoV-229E. As controls, cultures received a CEFX viral epitope pool (the positive control), an HIV-1 Nef peptide pool (the negative control), or no peptide at all. The spike-specific CD4+ TCR repertoire was compared before and after mRNA vaccination in approximately 9 COVID-19 convalescent patients and a handful of infection-naive healthy vaccine recipients. Study-wide findings and limitations: The median number of SARS-CoV-2-reactive clonotypes rose from under 25 after infection to roughly 40 after vaccination, but the change was not significant. Of the vaccine-specific clones in convalescent patients, 304 of 307, or nearly all, reacted only to SARS-CoV-2 spike and did not cross-react with common cold coronaviruses. Relatively few convalescent patients were included in the study, and early timepoints after natural infection were not analyzed. Among convalescent patients, a median roughly 90% of the SARS-CoV-2-reactive clones seen after vaccination appeared only after vaccination, which suggests priming specific to the vaccine.

The intended sense of this specimen's treatment or condition label: roughly ten-day PBMC culture with coronavirus spike peptide pools or control peptides (ViraFEST assay). To expand antigen-specific T cells with peptide pools and then pick out the expanded clonotypes through TCR sequencing, the study relied on the ViraFEST assay. The convalescent patients' positive SARS-CoV-2 PCR tests were from March to December 2020, which was before the Alpha, Beta and Delta variants emerged in the United States. Each well held two million PBMCs cultured with 9 to 10 ug/ml peptide pools in IMDM containing about 5% human AB serum and 9 to 10 IU/ml IL-2. On days 3 and 7, half of the culture medium was replaced with fresh IL-2-containing medium. After about 10 days of culture, CD4+ T cells were isolated by negative selection using the EasySep CD4+ T cell isolation kit. PBMCs were separated from whole blood using Ficoll-Paque Plus gradient centrifugation and then either used fresh or cryopreserved at -140C. Each culture condition was generally run in triplicate wells.

In the germline V gene, CDR1 corresponds to SGDLS and CDR2 to YYNGEE. A distance of 12 bases separates the germline ends of V and J, which lose 3 bases and 4 bases respectively. CDR3 length: 14 amino acids, cysteine to phenylalanine. The only DNA kept is the CDR3, 42 bases in frame from the first base. This clonotype was detected only once. No cognate antigen has been identified for it. The sample holds no much larger clone one base away, and base qualities are not on file. A single read counts as weak evidence. The library came from PCR. DNA from cultured CD4+ T cells underwent TCR sequencing with the Oncomine TCR Beta short-read assay at the Johns Hopkins FTIC core. Genomic DNA was extracted from the cultured CD4+ T cells with the QIAamp micro DNA kit. Oncomine TCR Beta libraries from cultured CD4+ T cells were pooled using unique dual indexes and sequenced on an Illumina iSeq 100. The paper's processing steps were these. Non-productive sequences were filtered out, and CDR3s that did not start with C, did not end with F or W, or were shorter than 7 amino acids were discarded. The MANAFEST web application identified antigen-specific clonotypes by comparing peptide-stimulated wells against reference wells and other culture wells. To be called positive, a clone needed an FDR below 0.05, an odds ratio above 5, and a productive frequency above 0.1% in at least two of three replicate wells. Cross-reactive clonotypes were defined as significantly expanded in both SARS-CoV-2 spike wells and at least one common cold coronavirus spike condition. Using R version 3.6.1, CDR3 homology was evaluated through Levenshtein distances (stringdist) along with unrooted phylogenetic trees (ape). The raw public data were reprocessed by TCRdb itself: fastp quality trimming at Q25, MiXCR clonotype calling, in-frame beta chains only. Each CDR3 protein gets just one entry, which takes the most common genes and DNA from the rows behind it. Clone size and V and J calls follow TCRdb, not the original study. In all, the sample holds 12,000 or so distinct CDR3 sequences, and under 55% of those were seen once. 20% to 25% of the sample comes from the top ten.

The sample comprised CD4+ T cells from blood, cultured in vitro. Recombination joined TRBV9 with TRBJ2-3; the D region may be TRBD1 or TRBD2, each matching 7 bases equally. This TCR was recovered from a human donor who had recovered from COVID-19. Here the CDR3 is given as CASSAGGVPDTQYF. In nucleotide form, the sequence is TGTGCCAGCAGCGCAGGGGGGGTCCCAGATACGCAGTATTTT.